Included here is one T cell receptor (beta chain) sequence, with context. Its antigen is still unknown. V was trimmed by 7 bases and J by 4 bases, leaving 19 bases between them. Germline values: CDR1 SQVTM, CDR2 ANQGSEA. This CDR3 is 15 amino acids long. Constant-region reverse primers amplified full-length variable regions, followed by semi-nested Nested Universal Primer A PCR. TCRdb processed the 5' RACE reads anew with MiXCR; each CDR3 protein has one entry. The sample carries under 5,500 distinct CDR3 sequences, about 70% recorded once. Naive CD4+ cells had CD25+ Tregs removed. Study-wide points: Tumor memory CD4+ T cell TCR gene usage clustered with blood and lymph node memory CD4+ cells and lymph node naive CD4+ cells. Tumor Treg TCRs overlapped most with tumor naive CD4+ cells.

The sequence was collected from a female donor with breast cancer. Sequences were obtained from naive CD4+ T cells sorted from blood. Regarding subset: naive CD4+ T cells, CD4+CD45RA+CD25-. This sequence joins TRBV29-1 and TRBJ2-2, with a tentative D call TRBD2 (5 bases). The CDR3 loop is CSAPMWTPSTGELFF. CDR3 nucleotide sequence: TGCAGCGCCCCCATGTGGACTCCAAGCACCGGGGAGCTGTTTTTT.